This is a list of T cell receptor beta chains from one sample in a study of blood T cell repertoires in COVID-19. Clones were sequenced by immunoSEQ multiplex PCR, and TCRdb holds only the in-frame ones, with some missing. Of a few hundred thousand clones in the sample, approximately 80% were seen once. The specimen was peripheral blood. The receptors were sampled from a man younger than 40 who had recovered from COVID-19. Both conserved end residues are part of each CDR3. Fields, in order: J gene, V gene, D gene, clone size, CDR3 DNA, CDR3 protein. The D gene is left open where the match is weak. Not every row has a clone size; where given, it reads once, few, many or a size class.

TRBJ2-7,TRBV2,TRBD2,.,TGTGCCAGCAACGGGGGGTTTGCCCCTATATCCTACGAGCAGTACTTC,CASNGGFAPISYEQYF
TRBJ2-3,TRBV7-6,TRBD2,.,TGTGCCAGCAGCTTAGCCAGCGGGGGAATCACAGATACGCAGTATTTT,CASSLASGGITDTQYF
TRBJ1-1,TRBV5-1,.,.,TGCGCCAGCAGCTTGGTGGCGGGGTACACTGAAGCTTTCTTT,CASSLVAGYTEAFF
TRBJ1-5,TRBV19,TRBD1,few,TGTGCCAGTACCAAGACAGGGATTAGCAATCAGCCCCAGCATTTT,CASTKTGISNQPQHF
TRBJ1-2,TRBV6-1,.,.,TGTGCCAGCAGTGATTACGCAGGAAACTATGGCTACACCTTC,CASSDYAGNYGYTF
TRBJ2-5,TRBV19,TRBD1,.,TGTGCCAGTAGTGGACTCCGGGACAGGGGTAGAGAGACCCAGTACTTC,CASSGLRDRGRETQYF
TRBJ2-1,TRBV18,TRBD1,once,TGTGCCAGCTCACAGAATGCTCTCACACCGGGACAGGGGAATGAGCAGTTCTTC,CASSQNALTPGQGNEQFF
TRBJ1-4,TRBV4-1,.,.,TGCGCCAGCAGCCGAGCGACGGGATTTGAAAAACTGTTTTTT,CASSRATGFEKLFF
TRBJ2-1,TRBV1,.,.,TGCACCAGCAGCCGGACGAGACTAGCGGGGGGGAATGAGCAGTTCTTC,CTSSRTRLAGGNEQFF
TRBJ2-2,TRBV5-1,TRBD2,.,TGCGCCAGCAGCTTGGAGGCTAGCGGGGGAACCGGGGAGCTGTTTTTT,CASSLEASGGTGELFF
TRBJ1-1,TRBV13,TRBD1,.,TGTGCCAGCAGCGTACGAGGGGGCGACACTGAAGCTTTCTTT,CASSVRGGDTEAFF
TRBJ1-6,TRBV7-8,.,.,TGTGCCAGCAGCTTAGAGTCGACGGGACATCGTAATTCACCCCTCCACTTT,CASSLESTGHRNSPLHF
TRBJ1-6,TRBV19,.,.,TGTGCCAGTTCCCCAGTTTCGTCCTCACCCCTCCACTTT,CASSPVSSSPLHF
TRBJ1-5,TRBV6-1,TRBD1,once,TGTGCCAGCAGTGAGGGACAGGGCCTGTACCAGCCCCAGCATTTT,CASSEGQGLYQPQHF
TRBJ2-5,TRBV20-1,TRBD2,few,TGCAGTGCTAGTAAAGCGGGGTCATCAGAGACCCAGTACTTC,CSASKAGSSETQYF
TRBJ1-1,TRBV12-3/TRBV12-4,.,few,TGTGCCAGCAGTTTAGGGCTGAACACTGAAGCTTTCTTT,CASSLGLNTEAFF
TRBJ2-1,TRBV19,TRBD2,few,TGTGCCAGTAGTAGCGGGGGGGACTACAATGAGCAGTTCTTC,CASSSGGDYNEQFF
TRBJ2-5,TRBV28,.,.,TGTGCCAGCAGCCCGCCGGGAGAGACCCAGTACTTC,CASSPPGETQYF
TRBJ2-5,TRBV9,TRBD2,.,TGTGCCAGCAGCGTAGGACTAGCGGGGGGGCTGCGGGAGACCCAGTACTTC,CASSVGLAGGLRETQYF
TRBJ1-2,TRBV19,TRBD1,.,TGTGCCAGTAGACCAATCCACGGGACAGGGGGCTTTGGCTACACCTTC,CASRPIHGTGGFGYTF
TRBJ2-3,TRBV7-9,TRBD2,few,TGTGCCAGCAGCTTAGGGAGCGGGGGGGCTGAAGATACGCAGTATTTT,CASSLGSGGAEDTQYF
TRBJ1-1,TRBV5-4,.,.,TGTGCCAGCAGCCGCACTATGAACACTGAAGCTTTCTTT,CASSRTMNTEAFF
TRBJ2-7,TRBV6-5,.,.,TGTGCCAGTTGTAGAACCTACGAGCAGTACTTC,CASCRTYEQYF
TRBJ1-5,TRBV5-4,TRBD1,.,TGTGCCAGCAGTATTCAGGGGGTTGATCAGCCCCAGCATTTT,CASSIQGVDQPQHF
TRBJ2-5,TRBV29-1,.,once,TGCAGCGTTGAAGAAAGGGGTAGAGAGACCCAGTACTTC,CSVEERGRETQYF
TRBJ1-1,TRBV5-1,.,.,TGCGCCAGCAGCTTGGGACATTTGAACACTGAAGCTTTCTTT,CASSLGHLNTEAFF
TRBJ1-2,TRBV7-9,.,few,TGTGCCAGCAGCTTATCGGGCTATGGCTACACCTTC,CASSLSGYGYTF
TRBJ2-1,TRBV6-2/TRBV6-3,TRBD1,.,TGTGCCAGCAGTCCATCCCGGACAGGGGGCGCCTACAATGAGCAGTTCTTC,CASSPSRTGGAYNEQFF
TRBJ2-3,TRBV3-1/TRBV3-2,.,.,TGTGCCAGCAGCCGGTTAGATACAGATACGCAGTATTTT,CASSRLDTDTQYF
TRBJ2-2,TRBV2,.,.,TGTGCCAGCAGGGATATCAGGGGAACGAACACCGGGGAGCTGTTTTTT,CASRDIRGTNTGELFF
TRBJ1-6,TRBV19,.,.,TGTGCCAGTAGGCCTCGCCAGAACTATAATTCACCCCTCCACTTT,CASRPRQNYNSPLHF
TRBJ2-3,TRBV29-1,TRBD2,once,TGCAGCGCCAGAACCACTAGCGGGGGGGCCTTTGGCACAGATACGCAGTATTTT,CSARTTSGGAFGTDTQYF
TRBJ1-4,TRBV20-1,.,.,TGCAGTGCTAGTGGCGAGGCAACTAATGAAAAACTGTTTTTT,CSASGEATNEKLFF
TRBJ2-7,TRBV25-1,TRBD1,.,TGTGCCAGCAGTGGGGAGGGGACAGGGGAAACCTACGAGCAGTACTTC,CASSGEGTGETYEQYF
TRBJ2-1,TRBV2,TRBD2,.,TGTGCCAGCACCCCCCGGGGGGTTAGGTCCAATGAGCAGTTCTTC,CASTPRGVRSNEQFF
TRBJ1-1,TRBV7-3,TRBD1,.,TGTGCCAGCAGCTTAGACAGGGTGAACACTGAAGCTTTCTTT,CASSLDRVNTEAFF
TRBJ2-3,TRBV27,.,.,TGTGCCAGCAGTTTATACCGACAAGGAGATACGCAGTATTTT,CASSLYRQGDTQYF
TRBJ2-3,TRBV6-2/TRBV6-3,TRBD1,.,TGTGCCAGCAGTTACTCCAACAACGGACAGGCCTATCATAGCACAGATACGCAGTATTTT,CASSYSNNGQAYHSTDTQYF
TRBJ2-7,TRBV18,.,.,TGTGCCAGCTCACCTCCCGGGACACCCTACGAGCAGTACTTC,CASSPPGTPYEQYF
TRBJ2-2,TRBV4-2,TRBD2,.,TGTGCCAGCAGCCAAAAGACTAGCGGGGGGGCAGGCGGGGAGCTGTTTTTT,CASSQKTSGGAGGELFF
TRBJ1-2,TRBV5-6,.,.,TGTGCCAGCAAAACAAGACGGGGTAACTATGGCTACACCTTC,CASKTRRGNYGYTF
TRBJ2-1,TRBV19,TRBD1,.,TGTGCCAGTAGTGCACGACAGGGCGGCATCGTCTTC,CASSARQGGIVF